Below, one T cell receptor (beta chain) is given with its context. Its antigen is currently unknown. The entry originates in a study of circulating and synovial CD4+ cells in juvenile arthritis. Data came from immunoSEQ multiplex PCR; TCRdb stores just in-frame clones and leaves some out. The sample lists approximately 3,700 clones; over 75% were seen once. Deletions cut 9 bases from V and 4 bases from J, with 8 bases between. The CDR3 extends over 11 amino acids. Germline V gene sequence: CDR1 MNHEY, CDR2 SMNVEV (reference sequence). Notes on the study in general: The pathogenic-like versus bulk T cell difference escaped Vbeta family analysis. Circulating pathogenic-like lymphocytes shared a substantially higher fraction of CDR3 sequences with synovium than bulk blood. Some such blood samples were as oligoclonal as synovium. T cell genome counts differed by at least an order of magnitude between CPL and CD4 samples.

V gene TRBV27 combines with J gene TRBJ2-3; no definite D call. Sequenced: CD4+ T cells from synovial fluid. The sequence came from a human donor with juvenile idiopathic arthritis. CDR3 amino acids: CARRWADTQYF. DNA for the CDR3: TGTGCCAGGAGGTGGGCAGATACGCAGTATTTT.